The 8 T cell receptor beta chains listed next were all sequenced from one sample in a study of T cells after yellow fever vaccination. TCRdb processed the 5' RACE reads anew with MiXCR; each CDR3 protein has one entry. The sample yields about 300,000 distinct CDR3 sequences, around 9.3% seen once. The input for sequencing was CD4+ T cells sorted from PBMCs, taken 5 days after the yellow fever booster vaccination. Receptors originate from a man between 18 and 29 years old who received the YFV17D yellow fever vaccine.

This clonotype was recorded at least ten times. The chain combines TRBV7-7 with TRBJ2-5; D is possibly TRBD2 (7 bases). CDR3 length equals 14 residues. Germline-derived CDR1 and CDR2 are SSHAT and FNYEAQ (reference sequence). Trimming removed 5 bases at V and 5 bases at J, with 15 bases between. CDR3 nucleotides: TGTGCCAGCAGCCCTCGGGGGGCCAGTGAGACCCAGTACTTC. This encodes CASSPRGASETQYF.

This clonotype was seen more than once but under ten times. The J gene is TRBJ1-4, the V gene TRBV5-1; 9 nucleotides agree with TRBD1. The CDR3 contains 14 residues. Germline CDR1 is SGHRS and CDR2 is YFSETQ. J lost 2 bases, V lost 8 bases, and 4 bases had no gene match. In DNA form, the CDR3 reads TGCGCCAGTGGACAGGGGTGGACTAATGAAAAACTGTTTTTT. Residues: CASGQGWTNEKLFF.

This clonotype was recorded a few times. Sequence at one end of the junction differs from germline and may be a read error. The chain carries TRBV7-8 and TRBJ2-3; D is perhaps TRBD2 (6 bases). The germline V gene encodes CDR1 SGHVS and CDR2 FQNEAQ. The CDR3 is 12 residues long. The DNA of the CDR3 is TGTGCCAGCAGCTTAGATCAACTGGACTATAACTTT. Protein: CASSLDQLDYNF.

This clonotype was recorded at least ten times. This chain joins TRBV6-5 and TRBJ2-7, with a tentative D call TRBD1 (5 bases). Germline values: CDR1 MNHEY, CDR2 SVGAGI. The length of the CDR3 is 15 residues. V was trimmed by 0 bases and J by 1 base, leaving 10 bases between them. The DNA for the CDR3 is TGTGCCAGCAGTTACTCTCAGGGTGGATCCTACGAGCAGTACTTC. Its translation is CASSYSQGGSYEQYF.

In this sample, this clonotype turned up a few times. The rearrangement links TRBV2 to TRBJ2-3; D gene uncertain. Trimming removed 7 bases from V and 3 bases from J, with 11 bases in between. CDR1 and CDR2 (germline): SNHLY, FYNNEI. CDR3 length: 13 amino acids. The CDR3, as DNA: TGTGCCAGCATGGCGGCCGGGACAGATACGCAGTATTTT. It specifies CASMAAGTDTQYF.

This clonotype was counted a few times. This sequence joins TRBV5-1 and TRBJ2-2; TRBD1 matches at 9 bases. Looked up from germline, CDR1 is SGHRS and CDR2 is YFSETQ. This CDR3 has 17 residues. The V segment lost 3 bases and the J segment 6 bases; nucleotides outside the gene matches: 12. CDR3 in DNA: TGCGCCAGCAGCTGGGCCCTGCTACAGGGGGCCGCCGGGGAGCTGTTTTTT. Translation gives CASSWALLQGAAGELFF.

This clonotype was detected many times. The CDR3 DNA sequence: TGTGCCAGCAGAGGTCGGGCACCCTACGAGCAGTACTTC. Protein: CASRGRAPYEQYF. The chain combines TRBV7-2 with TRBJ2-7; no definite D call. Germline V gives CDR1 SGHTA, CDR2 FQGNSA. The CDR3 is 13 amino acids. V lost 6 bases and J lost 2, with 11 bases in between.

CDR3 sequence (DNA): TGTGCCAGCAGCTCTCAAGCGGGGAGAATGGCTTTCTTT. This gives the protein CASSSQAGRMAFF. The V and J genes are TRBV6-5 and TRBJ1-1; D remains unclear. The CDR3 consists of 13 residues. Trimming removed 6 bases from V and 11 bases from J, with 19 bases in between. CDR1 MNHEY and CDR2 SVGAGI come from the germline V gene.